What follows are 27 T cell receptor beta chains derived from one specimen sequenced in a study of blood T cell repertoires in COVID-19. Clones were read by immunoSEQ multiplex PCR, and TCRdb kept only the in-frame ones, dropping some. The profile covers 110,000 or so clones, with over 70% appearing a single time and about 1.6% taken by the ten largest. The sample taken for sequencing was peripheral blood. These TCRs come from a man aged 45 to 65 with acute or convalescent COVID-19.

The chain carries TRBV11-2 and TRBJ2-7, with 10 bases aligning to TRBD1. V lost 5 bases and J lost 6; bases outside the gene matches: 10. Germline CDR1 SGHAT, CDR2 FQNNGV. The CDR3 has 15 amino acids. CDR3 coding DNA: TGTGCCAGCAGCCCTAACCGACAGGGGGCCGGCGAGCAGTACTTC. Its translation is CASSPNRQGAGEQYF.

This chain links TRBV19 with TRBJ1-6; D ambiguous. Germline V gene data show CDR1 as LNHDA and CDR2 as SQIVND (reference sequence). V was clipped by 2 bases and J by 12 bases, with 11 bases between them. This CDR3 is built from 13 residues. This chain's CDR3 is CASSISLGRPLHF. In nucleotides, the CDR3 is TGTGCCAGTAGTATAAGTCTTGGGAGACCCCTCCACTTT. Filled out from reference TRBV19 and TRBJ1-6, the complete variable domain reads DGGITQSPKYLFRKEGQNVTLSCEQNLNHDAMYWYRQDPGQGLRLIYYSQIVNDFQKGDIAEGYSVSREKKESFPLTVTSAQKNPTAFYLCASSISLGRPLHFGNGTRLTVT.

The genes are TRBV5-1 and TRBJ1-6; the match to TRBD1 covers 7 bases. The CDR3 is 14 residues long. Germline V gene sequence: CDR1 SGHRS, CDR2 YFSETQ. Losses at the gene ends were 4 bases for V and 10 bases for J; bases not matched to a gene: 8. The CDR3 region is CASSVDRENSPLHF. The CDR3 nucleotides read TGCGCCAGCAGCGTCGACAGGGAAAACTCACCCCTCCACTTT. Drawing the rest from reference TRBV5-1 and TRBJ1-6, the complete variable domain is KAGVTQTPRYLIKTRGQQVTLSCSPISGHRSVSWYQQTPGQGLQFLFEYFSETQRNKGNFPGRFSGRQFSNSRSEMNVSTLELGDSALYLCASSVDRENSPLHFGNGTRLTVT.

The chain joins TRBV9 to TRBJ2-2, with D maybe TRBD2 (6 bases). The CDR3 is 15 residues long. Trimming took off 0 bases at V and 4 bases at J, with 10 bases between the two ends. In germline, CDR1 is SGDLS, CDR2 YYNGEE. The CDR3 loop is CASSVGGGSTGELFF. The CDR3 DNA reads TGTGCCAGCAGCGTAGGTGGAGGGAGCACCGGGGAGCTGTTTTTT. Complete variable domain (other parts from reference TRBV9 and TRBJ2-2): DSGVTQTPKHLITATGQRVTLRCSPRSGDLSVYWYQQSLDQGLQFLIQYYNGEERAKGNILERFSAQQFPDLHSELNLSSLELGDSALYFCASSVGGGSTGELFFGEGSRLTVL.

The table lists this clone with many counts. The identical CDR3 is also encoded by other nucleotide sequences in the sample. CDR3 sequence: CASSSGRQGNTEAFF. CDR3 DNA sequence: TGCGCCAGCAGCTCGGGGCGACAGGGGAACACTGAAGCTTTCTTT. The chain employs TRBV5-1 and TRBJ1-1, with 7 bases lining up with TRBD1. The CDR3 sequence is 15 residues long. Germline CDR1 is SGHRS and CDR2 is YFSETQ. With 3 bases clipped from V and 1 base from J, the junction kept 6 bases outside the gene matches.

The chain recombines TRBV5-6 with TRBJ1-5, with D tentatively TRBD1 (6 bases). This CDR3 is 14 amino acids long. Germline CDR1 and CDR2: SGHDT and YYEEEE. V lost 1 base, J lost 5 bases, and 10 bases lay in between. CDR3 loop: CASSLRGLDQPQHF. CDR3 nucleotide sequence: TGTGCCAGCAGCTTGAGGGGGTTAGATCAGCCCCAGCATTTT.

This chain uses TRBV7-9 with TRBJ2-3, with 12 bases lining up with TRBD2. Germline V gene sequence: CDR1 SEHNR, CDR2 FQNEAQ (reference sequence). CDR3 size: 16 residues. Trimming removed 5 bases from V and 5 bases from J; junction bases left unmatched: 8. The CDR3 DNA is TGTGCCAGCAGCACCTCTAGCGGGGGGGCGGGAGATACGCAGTATTTT. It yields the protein CASSTSSGGAGDTQYF.

Here the CDR3 DNA reads TGTGCCAGCAGTTCGAAAGGGACAGCAGTTAACTATGGCTACACCTTC. Protein: CASSSKGTAVNYGYTF. V gene TRBV27 combines with J gene TRBJ1-2; TRBD1 aligns across 7 bases. The V gene's germline CDR1 is MNHEY and CDR2 SMNVEV (reference sequence). There are 16 residues in the CDR3. After removal of 4 bases from V and 1 base from J, the junction contained 9 bases not matched to a gene.

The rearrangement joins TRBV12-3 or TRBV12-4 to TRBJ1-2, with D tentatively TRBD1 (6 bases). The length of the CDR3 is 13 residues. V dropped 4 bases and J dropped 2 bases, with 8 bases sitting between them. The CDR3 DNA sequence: TGTGCCAGCAGTTACGACAGGAACTATGGCTACACCTTC. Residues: CASSYDRNYGYTF.

Written as DNA, the CDR3 is TGTGCCAGTAGTGGCGGGGGGGATGAAGAGACCCAGTACTTC. Translated: CASSGGGDEETQYF. The V gene is TRBV19, the J gene TRBJ2-5; 9 bases line up with TRBD2. This CDR3 contains 14 residues. In germline, CDR1 is LNHDA, CDR2 SQIVND (reference sequence). J gave up 3 bases and V 5 bases, and 4 bases lay outside the gene matches.

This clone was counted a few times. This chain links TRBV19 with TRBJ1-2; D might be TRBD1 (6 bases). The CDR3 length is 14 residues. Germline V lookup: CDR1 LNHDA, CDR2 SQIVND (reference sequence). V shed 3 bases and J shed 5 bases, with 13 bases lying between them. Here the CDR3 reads CASSIVGQTYGYTF. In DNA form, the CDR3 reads TGTGCCAGTAGTATTGTCGGACAGACATATGGCTACACCTTC.

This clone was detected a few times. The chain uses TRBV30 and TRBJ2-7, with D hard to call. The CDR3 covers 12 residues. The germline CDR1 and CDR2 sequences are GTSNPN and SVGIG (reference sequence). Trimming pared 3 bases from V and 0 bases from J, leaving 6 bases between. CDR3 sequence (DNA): TGTGCCTGGAGCTACGACTCCTACGAGCAGTACTTC. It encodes CAWSYDSYEQYF. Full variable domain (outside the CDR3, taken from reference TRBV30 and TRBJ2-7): SQTIHQWPATLVQPVGSPLSLECTVEGTSNPNLYWYRQAAGRGLQLLFYSVGIGQISSEVPQNLSASRPQDRQFILSSKKLLLSDSGFYLCAWSYDSYEQYFGPGTRLTVT.

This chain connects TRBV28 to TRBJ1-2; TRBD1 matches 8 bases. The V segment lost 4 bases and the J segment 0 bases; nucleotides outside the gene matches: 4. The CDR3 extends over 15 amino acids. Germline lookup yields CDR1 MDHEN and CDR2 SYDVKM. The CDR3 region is CASSSGTGSNYGYTF. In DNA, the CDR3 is TGTGCCAGCAGTTCTGGGACAGGTTCTAACTATGGCTACACCTTC.

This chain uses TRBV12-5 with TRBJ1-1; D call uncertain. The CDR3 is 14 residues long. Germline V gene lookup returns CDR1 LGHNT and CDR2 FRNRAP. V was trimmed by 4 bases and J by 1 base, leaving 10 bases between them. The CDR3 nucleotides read TGTGCTAGTGGTTCCCGCGGGCGGAACACTGAAGCTTTCTTT. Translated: CASGSRGRNTEAFF.

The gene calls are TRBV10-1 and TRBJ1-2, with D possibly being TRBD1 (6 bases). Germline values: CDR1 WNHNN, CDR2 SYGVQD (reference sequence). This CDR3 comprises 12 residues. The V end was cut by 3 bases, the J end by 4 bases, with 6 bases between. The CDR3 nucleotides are TGCGCCAGCAGTGACAGGGGCTATGGCTACACCTTC. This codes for CASSDRGYGYTF.

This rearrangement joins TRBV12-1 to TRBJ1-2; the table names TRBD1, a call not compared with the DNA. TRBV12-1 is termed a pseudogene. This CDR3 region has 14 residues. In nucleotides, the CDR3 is TGTGCCAGCAGCCCAATCCAGGGGGCTGAAGGCTACACCTTC. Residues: CASSPIQGAEGYTF.

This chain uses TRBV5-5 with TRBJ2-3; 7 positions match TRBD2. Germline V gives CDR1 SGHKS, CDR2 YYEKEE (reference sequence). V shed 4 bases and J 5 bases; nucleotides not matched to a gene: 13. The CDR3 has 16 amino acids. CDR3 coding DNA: TGTGCCAGCAGCCCCCGGCAGAGCGGGGTGGGAGATACGCAGTATTTT. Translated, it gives CASSPRQSGVGDTQYF.

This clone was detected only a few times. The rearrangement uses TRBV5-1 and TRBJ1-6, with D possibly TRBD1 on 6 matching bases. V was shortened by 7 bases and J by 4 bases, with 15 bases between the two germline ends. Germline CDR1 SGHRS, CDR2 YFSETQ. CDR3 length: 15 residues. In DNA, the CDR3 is TGCGCCAGCCGAGCCGGGACACAATATAATTCACCCCTCCACTTT. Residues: CASRAGTQYNSPLHF.

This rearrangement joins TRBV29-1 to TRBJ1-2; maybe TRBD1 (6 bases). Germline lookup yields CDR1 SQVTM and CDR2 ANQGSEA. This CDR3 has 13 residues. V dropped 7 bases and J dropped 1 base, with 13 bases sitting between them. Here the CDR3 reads CSELGTFNYGYTF. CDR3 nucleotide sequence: TGCAGCGAACTCGGGACATTTAACTATGGCTACACCTTC.

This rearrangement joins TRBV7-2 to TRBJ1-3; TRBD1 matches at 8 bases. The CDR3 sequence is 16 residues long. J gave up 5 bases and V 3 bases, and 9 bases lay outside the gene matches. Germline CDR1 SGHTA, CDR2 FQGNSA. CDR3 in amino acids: CASSFPGGRGRNTIYF. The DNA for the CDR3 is TGTGCCAGCAGCTTTCCAGGGGGCCGTGGAAGAAACACCATATATTTT.

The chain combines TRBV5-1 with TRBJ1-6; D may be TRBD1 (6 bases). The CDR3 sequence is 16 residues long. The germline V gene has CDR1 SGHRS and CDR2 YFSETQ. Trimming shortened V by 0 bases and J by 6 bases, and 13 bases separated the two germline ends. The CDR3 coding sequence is TGCGCCAGCAGCTTGGAGCCAGGGGCTTCTAATTCACCCCTCCACTTT. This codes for CASSLEPGASNSPLHF.

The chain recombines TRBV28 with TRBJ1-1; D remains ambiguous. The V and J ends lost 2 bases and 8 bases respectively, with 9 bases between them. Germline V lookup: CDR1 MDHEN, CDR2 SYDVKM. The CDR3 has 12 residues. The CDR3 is CASSLLKSEAFF. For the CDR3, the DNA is TGTGCCAGCAGTTTACTAAAATCGGAAGCTTTCTTT.

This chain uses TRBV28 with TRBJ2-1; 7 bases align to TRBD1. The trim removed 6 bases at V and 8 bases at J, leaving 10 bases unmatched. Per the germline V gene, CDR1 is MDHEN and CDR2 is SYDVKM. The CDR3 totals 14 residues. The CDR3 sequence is CASSNHGTVDEQFF. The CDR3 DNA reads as TGTGCCAGCAGCAACCACGGGACAGTAGATGAGCAGTTCTTC.

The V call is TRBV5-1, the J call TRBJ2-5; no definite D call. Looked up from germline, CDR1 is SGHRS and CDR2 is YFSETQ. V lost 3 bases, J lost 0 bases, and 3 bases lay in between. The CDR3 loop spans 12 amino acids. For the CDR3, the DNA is TGCGCCAGCAGCTCCAACCAAGAGACCCAGTACTTC. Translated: CASSSNQETQYF.

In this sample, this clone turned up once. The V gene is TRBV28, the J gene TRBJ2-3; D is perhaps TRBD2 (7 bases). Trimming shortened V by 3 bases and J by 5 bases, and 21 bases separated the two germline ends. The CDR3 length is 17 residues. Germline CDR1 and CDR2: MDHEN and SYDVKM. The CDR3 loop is CASSLNYRGAGQDTQYF. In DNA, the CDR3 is TGTGCCAGCAGTTTGAACTACCGGGGGGCGGGACAAGATACGCAGTATTTT.

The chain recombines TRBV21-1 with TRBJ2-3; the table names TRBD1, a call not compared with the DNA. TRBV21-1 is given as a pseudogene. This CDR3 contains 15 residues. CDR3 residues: CASSKTRQDPDTQYF. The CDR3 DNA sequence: TGTGCCAGCAGCAAGACTCGACAGGACCCAGATACGCAGTATTTT.

CDR3 nucleotides: TGCGCCAGCAGCGGGCGGGGGGATGGTTCACCCCTCCACTTT. Translation gives CASSGRGDGSPLHF. The V gene is TRBV10-2, the J gene TRBJ1-6, with TRBD1 as a possible D gene (5 bases). Trimming took off 6 bases at V and 9 bases at J, with 15 bases between the two ends. Germline-derived CDR1 and CDR2 are WSHSY and SAAADI. The CDR3 contains 14 residues.